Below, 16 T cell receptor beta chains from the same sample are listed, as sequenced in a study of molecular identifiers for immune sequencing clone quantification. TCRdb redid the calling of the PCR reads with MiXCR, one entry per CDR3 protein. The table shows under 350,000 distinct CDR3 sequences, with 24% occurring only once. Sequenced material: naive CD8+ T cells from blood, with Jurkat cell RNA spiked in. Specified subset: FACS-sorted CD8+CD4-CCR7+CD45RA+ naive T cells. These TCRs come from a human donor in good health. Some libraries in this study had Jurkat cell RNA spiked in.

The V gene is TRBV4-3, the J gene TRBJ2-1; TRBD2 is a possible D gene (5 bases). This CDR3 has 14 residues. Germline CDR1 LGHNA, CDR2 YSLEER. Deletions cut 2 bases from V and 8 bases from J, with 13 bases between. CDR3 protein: CASSQNRGGYEQFF. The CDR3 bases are TGCGCCAGCAGCCAAAATCGGGGTGGGTATGAGCAGTTCTTC.

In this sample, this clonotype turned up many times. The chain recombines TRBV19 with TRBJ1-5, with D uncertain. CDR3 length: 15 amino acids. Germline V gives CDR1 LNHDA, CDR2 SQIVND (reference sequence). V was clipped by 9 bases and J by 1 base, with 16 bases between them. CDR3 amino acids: CASSNEGRSNQPQHF. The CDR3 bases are TGTGCCAGCTCCAATGAGGGCCGAAGCAATCAGCCCCAGCATTTT.

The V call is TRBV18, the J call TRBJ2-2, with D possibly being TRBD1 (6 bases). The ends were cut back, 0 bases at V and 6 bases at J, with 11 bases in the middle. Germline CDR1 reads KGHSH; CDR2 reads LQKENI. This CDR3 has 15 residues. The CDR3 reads CASSPPGQLPGELFF. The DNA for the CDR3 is TGTGCCAGCTCACCACCAGGACAGTTGCCCGGGGAGCTGTTTTTT.

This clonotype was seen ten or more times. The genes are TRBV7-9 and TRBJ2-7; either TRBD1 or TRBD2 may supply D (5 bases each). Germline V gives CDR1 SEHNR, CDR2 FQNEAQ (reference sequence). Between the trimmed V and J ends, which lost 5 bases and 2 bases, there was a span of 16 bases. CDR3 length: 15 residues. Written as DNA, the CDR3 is TGTGCCAGCAGCCCATTATCGGGGCCGACCTACGAGCAGTACTTC. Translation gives CASSPLSGPTYEQYF.

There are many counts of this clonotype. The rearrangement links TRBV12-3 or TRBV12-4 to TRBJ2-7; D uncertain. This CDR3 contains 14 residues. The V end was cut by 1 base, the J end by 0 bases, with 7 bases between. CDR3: CASSLVPSSYEQYF. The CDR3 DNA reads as TGTGCCAGCAGTTTAGTCCCGTCCTCCTACGAGCAGTACTTC.

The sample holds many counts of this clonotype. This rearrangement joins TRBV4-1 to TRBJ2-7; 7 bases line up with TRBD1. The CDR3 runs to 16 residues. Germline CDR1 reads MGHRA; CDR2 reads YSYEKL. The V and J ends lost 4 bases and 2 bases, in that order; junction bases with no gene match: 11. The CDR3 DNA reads TGCGCCAGCAGCCCGTTGTATAGGGGGCCTGCCTACGAGCAGTACTTC. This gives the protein CASSPLYRGPAYEQYF.

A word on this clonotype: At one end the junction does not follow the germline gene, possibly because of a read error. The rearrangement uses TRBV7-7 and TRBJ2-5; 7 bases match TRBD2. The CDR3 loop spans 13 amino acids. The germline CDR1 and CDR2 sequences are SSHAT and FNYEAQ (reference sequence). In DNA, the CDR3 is TGTGCTAGCAGCGGGACCCTTTGGGAGACCCAGTACTTC. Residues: CASSGTLWETQYF.

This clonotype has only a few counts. CDR3 DNA: TGTGCCAGCAGCGTAGGTGTGGGGAGGGTCACAGATACGCAGTATTTT. It translates to CASSVGVGRVTDTQYF. The chain has TRBV9 and TRBJ2-3; 7 bases line up with TRBD2. This CDR3 has 16 residues. Germline values: CDR1 SGDLS, CDR2 YYNGEE. The junction had 6 bases not matched to a gene; V was cut back by 0 bases and J by 2 bases.

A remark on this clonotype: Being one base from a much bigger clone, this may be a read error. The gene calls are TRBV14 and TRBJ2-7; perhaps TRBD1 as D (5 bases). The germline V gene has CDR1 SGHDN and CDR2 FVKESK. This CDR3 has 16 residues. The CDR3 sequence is CVSSQAPVGVINEQYF. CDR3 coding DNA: TGTGTCAGCAGCCAAGCCCCGGTAGGGGTGATCAACGAGCAGTACTTC.

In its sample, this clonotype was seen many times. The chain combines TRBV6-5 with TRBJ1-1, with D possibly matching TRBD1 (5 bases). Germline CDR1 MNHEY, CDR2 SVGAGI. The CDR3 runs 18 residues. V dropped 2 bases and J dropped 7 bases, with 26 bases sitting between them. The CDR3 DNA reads TGTGCCAGCAGTTACCCGATTCGCGGGTTGGGGCAGGCGGTTGAAGCTTTCTTT. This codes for CASSYPIRGLGQAVEAFF.

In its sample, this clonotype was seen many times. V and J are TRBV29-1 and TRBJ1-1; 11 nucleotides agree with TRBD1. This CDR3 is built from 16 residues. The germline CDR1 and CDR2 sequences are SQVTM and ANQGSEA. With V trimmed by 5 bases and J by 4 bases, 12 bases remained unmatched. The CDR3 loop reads CSVSGTGGQRGTEAFF. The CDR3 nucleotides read TGCAGCGTTTCTGGGACAGGGGGTCAACGAGGCACTGAAGCTTTCTTT. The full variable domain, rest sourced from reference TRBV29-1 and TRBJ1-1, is SAVISQKPSRDICQRGTSLTIQCQVDSQVTMMFWYRQQPGQSLTLIATANQGSEATYESGFVIDKFPISRPNLTFSTLTVSNMSPEDSSIYLCSVSGTGGQRGTEAFFGQGTRLTVV.

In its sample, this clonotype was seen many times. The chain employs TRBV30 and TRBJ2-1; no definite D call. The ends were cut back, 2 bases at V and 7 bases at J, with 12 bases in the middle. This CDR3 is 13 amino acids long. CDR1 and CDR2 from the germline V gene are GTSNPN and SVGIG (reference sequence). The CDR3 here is CAWSTLLPNEQFF. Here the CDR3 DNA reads TGTGCCTGGAGTACATTACTACCGAATGAGCAGTTCTTC. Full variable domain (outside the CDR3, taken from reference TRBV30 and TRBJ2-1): SQTIHQWPATLVQPVGSPLSLECTVEGTSNPNLYWYRQAAGRGLQLLFYSVGIGQISSEVPQNLSASRPQDRQFILSSKKLLLSDSGFYLCAWSTLLPNEQFFGPGTRLTVL.

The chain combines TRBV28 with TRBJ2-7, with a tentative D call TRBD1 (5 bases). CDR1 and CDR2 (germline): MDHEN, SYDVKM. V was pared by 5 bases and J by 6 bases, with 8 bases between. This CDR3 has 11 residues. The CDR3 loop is CASSQTAEQYF. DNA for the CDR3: TGTGCCAGCAGTCAGACAGCCGAGCAGTACTTC.

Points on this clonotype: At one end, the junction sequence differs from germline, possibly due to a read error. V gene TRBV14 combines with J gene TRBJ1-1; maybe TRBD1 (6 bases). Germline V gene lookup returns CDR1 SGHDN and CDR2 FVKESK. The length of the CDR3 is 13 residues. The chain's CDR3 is CASSPGDGTEAIF. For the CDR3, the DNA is TGTGCCAGCAGTCCAGGGGACGGTACTGAAGCTATCTTT.

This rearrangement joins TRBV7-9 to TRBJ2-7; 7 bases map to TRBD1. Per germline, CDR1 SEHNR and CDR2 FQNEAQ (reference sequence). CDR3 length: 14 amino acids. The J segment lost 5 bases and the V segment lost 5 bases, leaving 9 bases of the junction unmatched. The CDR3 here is CASSPDRWHNEQYF. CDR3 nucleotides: TGTGCCAGCAGCCCGGACAGGTGGCATAACGAGCAGTACTTC.

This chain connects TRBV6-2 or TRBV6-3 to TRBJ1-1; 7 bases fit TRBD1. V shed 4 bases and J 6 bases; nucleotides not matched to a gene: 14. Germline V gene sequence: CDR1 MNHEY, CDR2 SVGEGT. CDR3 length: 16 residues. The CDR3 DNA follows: TGTGCCAGCAGTTCCTTAGACAGGGCCAGTACTTCTGAAGCTTTCTTT. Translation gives CASSSLDRASTSEAFF.